The source of this T cell receptor (beta chain) is a study of blood T cell repertoires in COVID-19. Study-level information: The United States, Italy and Spain provided the acute and convalescent COVID-19 samples. The analysed material was cDNA or gDNA that came from T cells, B-cell-depleted T cells, or PBMCs.

The CDR3 consists of 13 residues. From germline, CDR1 is SGHRS and CDR2 YFSETQ. The V and J ends lost 4 bases and 5 bases respectively, with 10 bases between them. Original data processing: Nucleated cell number was recorded as an estimate derived from reference gene primer amplification. Data came from immunoSEQ multiplex PCR; TCRdb stores just in-frame clones and leaves some out. From that table come the V and J calls and clone size; the DNA was used to work out D and trimming. The sample records 70,000 to 80,000 clones, about four fifths being singletons. The source of this sequence is a human donor in a cohort sampled during active COVID-19. The source material was peripheral blood. The rearrangement links TRBV5-1 to TRBJ2-4, with D possibly TRBD2 on 5 matching bases. In DNA, the CDR3 is TGCGCCAGCAGCACCCGGACTGAAAACATTCAGTACTTC. This gives the protein CASSTRTENIQYF.